One and the same sample provided the 4 T cell receptor beta chains below, sequenced in a study of blood T cell repertoires in COVID-19 (dated by TCRdb to between 2020 and 2021). Receptors were amplified or captured by the immunoSEQ multiplex PCR assay. TCRdb took this table from immuneACCESS and kept in-frame rearrangements with V and J called. Such tables lack part of the clones; where checked against another copy, unresolved V genes explain under half of the gap, and the rest is unexplained. The sample table shows tens of thousands of clones, and roughly 88% are seen once. Clones ranked in the top ten supply just over 5% of the sample. Sequencing was carried out using peripheral blood. These receptors were collected from a human donor in a cohort sampled during active COVID-19.

This chain links TRBV12-3 or TRBV12-4 with TRBJ1-1, with D possibly TRBD1 on 5 matching bases. The V end lost 4 bases, the J end lost 2 bases, and 8 bases lay between the germline ends. This CDR3 spans 13 amino acids. CDR3 residues: CASSSQGNTEAFF. CDR3 nucleotide sequence: TGTGCCAGCAGTTCGCAGGGAAACACTGAAGCTTTCTTT.

The gene calls are TRBV5-1 and TRBJ2-1, with 8 bases fitting TRBD1. Germline trimming cut 0 bases from V and 3 bases from J; bases unmatched to any gene: 2. The V gene's germline CDR1 is SGHRS and CDR2 YFSETQ. This CDR3 comprises 15 residues. The CDR3 bases are TGCGCCAGCAGCTTGGAGGACAGGGACTACAATGAGCAGTTCTTC. Protein product: CASSLEDRDYNEQFF.

The chain has TRBV5-1 and TRBJ2-4; tentatively, D is TRBD2 (5 bases). Trimming took off 0 bases at V and 0 bases at J, with 10 bases between the two ends. This CDR3 is built from 16 residues. Germline lookup yields CDR1 SGHRS and CDR2 YFSETQ. CDR3 loop: CASSLESGLAKNIQYF. Written as DNA, the CDR3 is TGCGCCAGCAGCTTGGAGAGCGGACTAGCCAAAAACATTCAGTACTTC.

J is TRBJ2-3 and V is TRBV7-2; D is ambiguous. Germline CDR1 is SGHTA and CDR2 is FQGNSA. CDR3 length: 16 residues. The ends were cut back, 2 bases at V and 1 base at J, with 13 bases in the middle. CDR3 coding DNA: TGTGCCAGCAGCTTAAGTCTTGGAGATGGCACAGATACGCAGTATTTT. The encoded protein is CASSLSLGDGTDTQYF. Combining the CDR3 with reference TRBV7-2 and TRBJ2-3 gives the whole variable domain GAGVSQSPSNKVTEKGKDVELRCDPISGHTALYWYRQSLGQGLEFLIYFQGNSAPDKSGLPSDRFSAERTGGSVSTLTIQRTQQEDSAVYLCASSLSLGDGTDTQYFGPGTRLTVL.